This TCR beta chain was profiled in a study of blood T cell repertoires in COVID-19. CDR1 is SNHLY, CDR2 FYNNEI, per germline. Trimming cost V 5 bases and J 7 bases; bases outside gene matches: 12. The CDR3 is 16 residues long. Generated by immunoSEQ multiplex PCR, the TCRdb table keeps only in-frame clones and is missing some. This sample yields 290,000 or so clones, of which around 84% are seen a single time; 1.3% belongs to the top ten. The genes are TRBV2 and TRBJ1-5; 9 bases agree with TRBD1. Material: peripheral blood. The clonotype was recovered from a man in his 70s with acute or convalescent COVID-19. The CDR3 spells CASSLTGTGWRQPQHF. Written as DNA, the CDR3 is TGTGCCAGCAGTCTTACCGGGACAGGGTGGAGGCAGCCCCAGCATTTT.